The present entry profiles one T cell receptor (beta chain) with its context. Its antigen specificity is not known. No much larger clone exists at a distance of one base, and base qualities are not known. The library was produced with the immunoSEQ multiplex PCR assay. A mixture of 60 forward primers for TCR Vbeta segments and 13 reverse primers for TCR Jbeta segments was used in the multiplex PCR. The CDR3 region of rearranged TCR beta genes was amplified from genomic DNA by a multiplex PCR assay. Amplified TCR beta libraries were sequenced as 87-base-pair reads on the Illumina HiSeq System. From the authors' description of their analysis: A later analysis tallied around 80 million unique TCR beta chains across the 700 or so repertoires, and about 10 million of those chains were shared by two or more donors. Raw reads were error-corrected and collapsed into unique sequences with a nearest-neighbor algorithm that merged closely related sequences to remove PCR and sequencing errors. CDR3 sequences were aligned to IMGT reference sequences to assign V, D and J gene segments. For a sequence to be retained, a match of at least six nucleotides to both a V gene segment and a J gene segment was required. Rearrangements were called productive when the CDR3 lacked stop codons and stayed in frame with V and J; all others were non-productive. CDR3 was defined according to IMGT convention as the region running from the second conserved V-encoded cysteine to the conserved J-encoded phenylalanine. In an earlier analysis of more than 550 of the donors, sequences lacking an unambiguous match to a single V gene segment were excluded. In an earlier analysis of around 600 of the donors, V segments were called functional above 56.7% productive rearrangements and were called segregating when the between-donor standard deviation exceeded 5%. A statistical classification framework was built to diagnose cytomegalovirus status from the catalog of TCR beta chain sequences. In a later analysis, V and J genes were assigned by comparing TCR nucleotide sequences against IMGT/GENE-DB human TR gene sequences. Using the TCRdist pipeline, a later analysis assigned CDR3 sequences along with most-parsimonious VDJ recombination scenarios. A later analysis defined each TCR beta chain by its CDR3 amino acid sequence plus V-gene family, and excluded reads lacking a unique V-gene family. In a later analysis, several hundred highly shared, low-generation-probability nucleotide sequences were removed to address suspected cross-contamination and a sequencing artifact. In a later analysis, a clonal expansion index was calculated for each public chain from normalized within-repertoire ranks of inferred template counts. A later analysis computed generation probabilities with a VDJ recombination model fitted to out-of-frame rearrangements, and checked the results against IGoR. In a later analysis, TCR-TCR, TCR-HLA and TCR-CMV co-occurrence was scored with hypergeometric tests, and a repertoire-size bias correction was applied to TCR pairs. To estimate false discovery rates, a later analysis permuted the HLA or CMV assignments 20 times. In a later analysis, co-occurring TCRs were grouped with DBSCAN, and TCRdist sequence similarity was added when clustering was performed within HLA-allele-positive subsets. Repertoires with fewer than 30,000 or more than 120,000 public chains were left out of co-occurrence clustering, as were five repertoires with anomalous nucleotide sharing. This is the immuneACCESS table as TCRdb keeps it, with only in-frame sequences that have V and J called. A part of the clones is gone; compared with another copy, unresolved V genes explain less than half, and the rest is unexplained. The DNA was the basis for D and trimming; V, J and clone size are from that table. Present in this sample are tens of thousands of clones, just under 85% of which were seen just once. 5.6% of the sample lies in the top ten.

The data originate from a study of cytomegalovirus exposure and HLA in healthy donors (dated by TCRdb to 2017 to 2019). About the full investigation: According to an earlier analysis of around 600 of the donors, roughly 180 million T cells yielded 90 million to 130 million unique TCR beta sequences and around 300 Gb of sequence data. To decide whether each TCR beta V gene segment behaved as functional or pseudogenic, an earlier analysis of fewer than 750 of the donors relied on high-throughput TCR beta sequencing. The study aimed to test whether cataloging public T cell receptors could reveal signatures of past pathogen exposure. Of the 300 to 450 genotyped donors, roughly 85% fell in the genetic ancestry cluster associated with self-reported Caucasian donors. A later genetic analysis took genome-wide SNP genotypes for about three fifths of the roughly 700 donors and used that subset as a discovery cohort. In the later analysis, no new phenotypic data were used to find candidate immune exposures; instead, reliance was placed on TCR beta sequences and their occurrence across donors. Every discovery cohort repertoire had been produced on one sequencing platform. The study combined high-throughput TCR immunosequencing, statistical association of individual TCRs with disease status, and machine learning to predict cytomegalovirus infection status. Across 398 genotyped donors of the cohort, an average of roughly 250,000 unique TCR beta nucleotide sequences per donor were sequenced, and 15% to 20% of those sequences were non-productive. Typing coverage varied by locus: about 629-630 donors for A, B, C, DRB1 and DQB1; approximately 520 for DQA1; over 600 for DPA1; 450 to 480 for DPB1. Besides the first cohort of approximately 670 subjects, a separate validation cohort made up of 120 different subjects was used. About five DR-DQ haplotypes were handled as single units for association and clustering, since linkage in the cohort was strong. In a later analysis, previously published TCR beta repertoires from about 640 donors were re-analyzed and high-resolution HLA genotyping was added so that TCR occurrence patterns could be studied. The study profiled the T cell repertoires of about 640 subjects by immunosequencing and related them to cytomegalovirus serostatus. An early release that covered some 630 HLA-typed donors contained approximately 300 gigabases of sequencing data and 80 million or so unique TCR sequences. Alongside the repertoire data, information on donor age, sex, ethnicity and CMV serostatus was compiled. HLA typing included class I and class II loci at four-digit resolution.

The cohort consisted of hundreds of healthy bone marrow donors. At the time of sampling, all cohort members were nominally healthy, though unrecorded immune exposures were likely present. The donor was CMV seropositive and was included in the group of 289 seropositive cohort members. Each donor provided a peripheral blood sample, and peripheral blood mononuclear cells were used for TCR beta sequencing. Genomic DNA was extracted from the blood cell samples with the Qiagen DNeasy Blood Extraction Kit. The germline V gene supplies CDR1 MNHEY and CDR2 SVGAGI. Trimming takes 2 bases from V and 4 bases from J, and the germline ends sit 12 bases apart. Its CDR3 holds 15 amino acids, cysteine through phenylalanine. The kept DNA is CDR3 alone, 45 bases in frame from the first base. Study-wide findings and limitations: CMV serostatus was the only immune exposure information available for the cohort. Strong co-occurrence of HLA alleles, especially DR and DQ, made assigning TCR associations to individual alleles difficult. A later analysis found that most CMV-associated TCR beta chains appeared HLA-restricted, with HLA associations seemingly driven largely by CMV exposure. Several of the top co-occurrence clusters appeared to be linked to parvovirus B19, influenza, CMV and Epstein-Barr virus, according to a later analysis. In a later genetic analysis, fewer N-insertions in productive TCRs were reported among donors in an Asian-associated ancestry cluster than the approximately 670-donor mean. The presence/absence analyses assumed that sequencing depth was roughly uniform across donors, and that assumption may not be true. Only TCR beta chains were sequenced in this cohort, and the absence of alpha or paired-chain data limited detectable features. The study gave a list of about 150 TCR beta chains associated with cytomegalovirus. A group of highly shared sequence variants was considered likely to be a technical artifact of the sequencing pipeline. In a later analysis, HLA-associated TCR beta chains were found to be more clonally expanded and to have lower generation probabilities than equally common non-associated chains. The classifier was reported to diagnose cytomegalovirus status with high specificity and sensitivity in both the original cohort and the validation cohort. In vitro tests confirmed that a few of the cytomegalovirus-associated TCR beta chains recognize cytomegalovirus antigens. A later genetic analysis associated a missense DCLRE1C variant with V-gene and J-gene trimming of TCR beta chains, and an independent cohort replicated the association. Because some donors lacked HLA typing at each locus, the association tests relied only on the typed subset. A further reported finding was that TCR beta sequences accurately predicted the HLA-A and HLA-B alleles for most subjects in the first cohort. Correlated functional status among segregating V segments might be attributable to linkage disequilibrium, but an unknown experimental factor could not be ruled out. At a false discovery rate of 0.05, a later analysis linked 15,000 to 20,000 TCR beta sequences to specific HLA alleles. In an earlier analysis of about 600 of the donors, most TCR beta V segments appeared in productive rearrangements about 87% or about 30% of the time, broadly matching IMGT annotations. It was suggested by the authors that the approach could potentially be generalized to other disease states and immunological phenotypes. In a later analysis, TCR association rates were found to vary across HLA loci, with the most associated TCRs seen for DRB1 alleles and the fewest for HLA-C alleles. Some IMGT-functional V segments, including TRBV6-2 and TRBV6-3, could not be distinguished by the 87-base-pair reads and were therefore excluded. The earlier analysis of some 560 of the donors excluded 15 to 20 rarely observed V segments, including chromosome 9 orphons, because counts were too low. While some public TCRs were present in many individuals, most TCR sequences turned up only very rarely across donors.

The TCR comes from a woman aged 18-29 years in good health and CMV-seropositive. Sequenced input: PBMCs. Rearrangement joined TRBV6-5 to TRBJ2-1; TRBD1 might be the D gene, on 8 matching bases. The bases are TGTGCCAGCAGTTACAACAGGGGGGGGTACAATGAGCAGTTCTTC. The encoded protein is CASSYNRGGYNEQFF.